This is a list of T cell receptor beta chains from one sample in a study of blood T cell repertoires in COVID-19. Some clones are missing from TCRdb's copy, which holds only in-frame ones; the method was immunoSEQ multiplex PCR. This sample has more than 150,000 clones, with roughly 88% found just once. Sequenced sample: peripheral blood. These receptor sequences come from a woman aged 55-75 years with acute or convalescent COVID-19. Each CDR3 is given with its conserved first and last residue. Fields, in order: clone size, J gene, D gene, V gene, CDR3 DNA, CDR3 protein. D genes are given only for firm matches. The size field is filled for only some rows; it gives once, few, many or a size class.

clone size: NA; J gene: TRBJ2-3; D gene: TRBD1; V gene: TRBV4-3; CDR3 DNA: TGCGCCAGCAGCCAAGGGACAGGGACCTCCACAGATACGCAGTATTTT; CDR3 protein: CASSQGTGTSTDTQYF
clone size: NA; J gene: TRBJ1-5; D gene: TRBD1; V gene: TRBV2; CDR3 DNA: TGTGCCAGCAGCTCCTTACAGGGGAGGTGGCAGCCCCAGCATTTT; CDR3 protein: CASSSLQGRWQPQHF
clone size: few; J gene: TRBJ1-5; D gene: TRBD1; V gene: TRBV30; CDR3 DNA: TGTGCCTGGAGTCCGACAGGGGGGCATCAGCCCCAGCATTTT; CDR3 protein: CAWSPTGGHQPQHF
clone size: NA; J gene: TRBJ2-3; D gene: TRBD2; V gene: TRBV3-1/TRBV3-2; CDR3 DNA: TGTGCCAGCAGCCGCGGACTAGCGGATAGCACAGATACGCAGTATTTT; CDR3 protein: CASSRGLADSTDTQYF
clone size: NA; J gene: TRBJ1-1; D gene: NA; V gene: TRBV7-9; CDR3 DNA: TGTGCCAGCAGCTTACTAATGAACACTGAAGCTTTCTTT; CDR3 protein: CASSLLMNTEAFF
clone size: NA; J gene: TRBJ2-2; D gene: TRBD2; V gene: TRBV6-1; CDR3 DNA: TGTGCCAGCAGTGAAGCGGCTTGGGGGGGGGACTTCACGAACACCGGGGAGCTGTTTTTT; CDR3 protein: CASSEAAWGGDFTNTGELFF
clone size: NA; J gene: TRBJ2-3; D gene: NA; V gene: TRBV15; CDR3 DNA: TGTGCCACCAGCAGGGCGGGTCGGGAGTTTGCAGATACGCAGTATTTT; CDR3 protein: CATSRAGREFADTQYF
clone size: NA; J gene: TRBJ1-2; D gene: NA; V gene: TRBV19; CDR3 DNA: TGTGCCAGTAGTACCCTCCCTGGACCCTCTCAACCAGGAGGTGGCTACACCTTC; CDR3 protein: CASSTLPGPSQPGGGYTF
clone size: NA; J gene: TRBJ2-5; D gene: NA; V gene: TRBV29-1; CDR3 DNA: TGCAGCGTTGATACTAGTTTGATGGCCCAGTACTTC; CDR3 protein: CSVDTSLMAQYF
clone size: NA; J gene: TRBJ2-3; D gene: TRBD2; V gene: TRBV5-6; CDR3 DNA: TGTGCCAGCAGCTTCTCACGACTAGCGGGATCTCGGGGCGCAGATACGCAGTATTTT; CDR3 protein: CASSFSRLAGSRGADTQYF
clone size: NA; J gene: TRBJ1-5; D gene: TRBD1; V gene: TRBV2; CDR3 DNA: TGTGCCAGCGGGAGGGACAGGGGGAGAAGGCCCCAGCATTTT; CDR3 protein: CASGRDRGRRPQHF
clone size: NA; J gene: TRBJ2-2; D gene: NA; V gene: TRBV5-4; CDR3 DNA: TGTGCCAGCAGCGGGGGGGGCTATCCCACCGGGGAGCTGTTTTTT; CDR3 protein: CASSGGGYPTGELFF
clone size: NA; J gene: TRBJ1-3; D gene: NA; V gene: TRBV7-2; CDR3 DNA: TGTGCCAGCAGTAGACAGGCCATCTCTGGAAACACCATATATTTT; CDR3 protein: CASSRQAISGNTIYF
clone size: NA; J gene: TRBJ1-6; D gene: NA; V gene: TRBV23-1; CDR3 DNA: TGCGCCAGCAGCCCTGGGGGGGGGCGAGGGAATTCACCCCTCCACTTT; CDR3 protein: CASSPGGGRGNSPLHF
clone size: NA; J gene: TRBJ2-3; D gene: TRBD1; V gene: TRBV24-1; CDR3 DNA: TGTGCCAAGGGACAGGGTAGGGATACGCAGTATTTT; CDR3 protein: CAKGQGRDTQYF
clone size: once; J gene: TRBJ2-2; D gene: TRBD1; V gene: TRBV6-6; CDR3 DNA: TGTGCCAGCAGTGGATCGACAGGGCTCACTCCCCTGGGGGAGCTGTTTTTT; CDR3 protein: CASSGSTGLTPLGELFF
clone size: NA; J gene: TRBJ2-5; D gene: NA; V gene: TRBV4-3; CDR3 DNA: TGCGCCAGCAGCCAAGGCATAGGGGGCGCGGGGGAGACCCAGTACTTC; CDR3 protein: CASSQGIGGAGETQYF